Below are 3 T cell receptor beta chains sequenced from a single sample in a study of PD-1 blockade in classical Hodgkin lymphoma. The protocol was immunoSEQ multiplex PCR, while the TCRdb copy is restricted to in-frame clones and leaves out a portion. The repertoire holds 75,000 to 100,000 clones, around 81% seen once, with around 17% in the top ten. Each patient's relapse followed autologous stem cell transplantation, and brentuximab vedotin exposure varied. Here the sequenced sample was peripheral blood mononuclear cells (PBMCs), taken before the second cycle of nivolumab. The source of these receptors is a human donor with classical Hodgkin lymphoma.

This clone was seen once. The V and J genes are TRBV11-2 and TRBJ1-1; D is uncertain. The V gene's germline CDR1 is SGHAT and CDR2 FQNNGV. This CDR3 has 16 residues. Between the trimmed V and J ends, which lost 0 bases and 0 bases, there was a span of 11 bases. The CDR3, as DNA: TGTGCCAGCAGCTTAGAGTGGGTAGCGGTGAACACTGAAGCTTTCTTT. Its translation is CASSLEWVAVNTEAFF.

The J gene is TRBJ2-7, the V gene TRBV5-1; TRBD1 matches 9 bases. The V and J ends lost 4 bases and 5 bases, in that order; junction bases with no gene match: 13. CDR1 SGHRS and CDR2 YFSETQ come from the germline V gene. CDR3 size: 16 residues. This chain's CDR3 is CASSVPTGGLSNEQYF. The CDR3 DNA sequence: TGCGCCAGCAGCGTCCCGACAGGGGGGTTATCGAACGAGCAGTACTTC. Full variable domain (remainder filled in from reference TRBV5-1 and TRBJ2-7): KAGVTQTPRYLIKTRGQQVTLSCSPISGHRSVSWYQQTPGQGLQFLFEYFSETQRNKGNFPGRFSGRQFSNSRSEMNVSTLELGDSALYLCASSVPTGGLSNEQYFGPGTRLTVT.

The chain uses TRBV10-3 and TRBJ1-5; 7 bases fit TRBD1. Germline assignment: CDR1 ENHRY and CDR2 SYGVKD. Germline trimming cut 10 bases from V and 3 bases from J; bases unmatched to any gene: 6. CDR3 size: 13 residues. The CDR3 spells CATLDRPNQPQHF. The CDR3 DNA is TGTGCCACCCTGGACAGGCCCAATCAGCCCCAGCATTTT.